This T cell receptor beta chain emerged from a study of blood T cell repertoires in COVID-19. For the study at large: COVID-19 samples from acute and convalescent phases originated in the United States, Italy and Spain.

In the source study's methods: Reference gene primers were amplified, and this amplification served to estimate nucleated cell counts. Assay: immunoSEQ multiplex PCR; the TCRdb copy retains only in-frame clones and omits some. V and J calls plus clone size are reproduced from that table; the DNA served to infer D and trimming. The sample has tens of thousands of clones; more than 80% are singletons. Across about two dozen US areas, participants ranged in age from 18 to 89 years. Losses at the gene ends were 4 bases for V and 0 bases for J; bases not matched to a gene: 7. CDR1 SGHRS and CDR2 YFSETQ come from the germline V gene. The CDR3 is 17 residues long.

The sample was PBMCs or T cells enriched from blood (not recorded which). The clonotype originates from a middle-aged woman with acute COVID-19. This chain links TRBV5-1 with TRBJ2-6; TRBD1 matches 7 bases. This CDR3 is CASSPSGGSSGANVLTF. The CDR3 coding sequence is TGCGCCAGCAGCCCCTCAGGGGGAAGCTCTGGGGCCAACGTCCTGACTTTC.